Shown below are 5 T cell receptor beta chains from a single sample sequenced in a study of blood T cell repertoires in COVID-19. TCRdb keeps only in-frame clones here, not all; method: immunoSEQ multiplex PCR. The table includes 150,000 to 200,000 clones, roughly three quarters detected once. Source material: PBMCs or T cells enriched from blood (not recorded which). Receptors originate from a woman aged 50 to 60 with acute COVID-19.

The CDR3 sequence: CASSPVVAGVSTDTQYF. CDR3 DNA sequence: TGTGCCAGTAGTCCGGTCGTAGCGGGGGTTAGCACAGATACGCAGTATTTT. The chain carries TRBV19 and TRBJ2-3; 9 bases agree with TRBD2. The J segment lost 0 bases and the V segment lost 5 bases, leaving 9 bases of the junction unmatched. Germline V gene data show CDR1 as LNHDA and CDR2 as SQIVND (reference sequence). The length of the CDR3 is 17 residues.

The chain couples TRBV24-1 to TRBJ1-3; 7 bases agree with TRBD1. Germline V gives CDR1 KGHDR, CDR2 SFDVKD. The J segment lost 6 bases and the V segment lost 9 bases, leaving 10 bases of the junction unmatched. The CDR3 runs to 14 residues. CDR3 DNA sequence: TGTGCCACCCAGGGGACAGTGCCGCAAAACACCATATATTTT. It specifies CATQGTVPQNTIYF.

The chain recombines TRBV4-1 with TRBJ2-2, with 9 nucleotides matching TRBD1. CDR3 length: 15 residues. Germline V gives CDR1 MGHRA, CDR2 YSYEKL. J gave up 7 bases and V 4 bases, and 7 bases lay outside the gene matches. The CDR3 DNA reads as TGCGCCAGCAGCCGAGACAGGGGGACTGGCGGGGAGCTGTTTTTT. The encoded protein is CASSRDRGTGGELFF.

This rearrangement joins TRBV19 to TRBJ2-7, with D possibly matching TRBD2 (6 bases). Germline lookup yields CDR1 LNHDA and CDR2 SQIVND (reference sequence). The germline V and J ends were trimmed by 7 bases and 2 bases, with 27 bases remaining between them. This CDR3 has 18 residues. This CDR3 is CASTRLVRDRVSAYEQYV. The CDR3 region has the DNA TGTGCCAGTACCCGACTAGTACGGGACCGGGTGTCTGCCTACGAGCAGTACGTC.

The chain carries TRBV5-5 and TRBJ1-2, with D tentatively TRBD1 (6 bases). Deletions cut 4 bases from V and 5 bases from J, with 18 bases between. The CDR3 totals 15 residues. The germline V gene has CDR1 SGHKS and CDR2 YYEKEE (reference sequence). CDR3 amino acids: CASSLGAGAPYGYTF. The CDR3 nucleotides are TGTGCCAGCAGCCTGGGGGCAGGGGCGCCATATGGCTACACCTTC.